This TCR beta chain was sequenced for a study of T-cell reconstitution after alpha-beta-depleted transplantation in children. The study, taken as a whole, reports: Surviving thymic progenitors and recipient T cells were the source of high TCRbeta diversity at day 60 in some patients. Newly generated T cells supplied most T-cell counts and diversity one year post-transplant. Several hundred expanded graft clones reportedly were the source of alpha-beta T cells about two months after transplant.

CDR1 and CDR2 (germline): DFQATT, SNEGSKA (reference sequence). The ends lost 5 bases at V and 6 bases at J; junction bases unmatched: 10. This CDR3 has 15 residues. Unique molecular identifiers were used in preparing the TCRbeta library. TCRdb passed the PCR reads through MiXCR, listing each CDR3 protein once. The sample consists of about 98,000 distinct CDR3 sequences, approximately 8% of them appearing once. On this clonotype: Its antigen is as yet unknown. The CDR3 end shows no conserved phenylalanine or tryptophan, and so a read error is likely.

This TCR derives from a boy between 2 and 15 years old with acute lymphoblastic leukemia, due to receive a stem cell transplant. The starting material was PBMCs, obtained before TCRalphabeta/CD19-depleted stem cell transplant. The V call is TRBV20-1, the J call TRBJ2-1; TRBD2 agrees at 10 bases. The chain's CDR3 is CSAGTLAGILNEQFY. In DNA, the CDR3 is TGCAGTGCTGGAACACTAGCGGGGATCCTCAATGAGCAGTTCTAC.